What follows are 22 T cell receptor beta chains derived from one specimen sequenced in a study of CD8+ T cells in alopecia areata. Reverse transcribed after extraction, RNA yielded cDNA as the sequencing template. TCRdb's copy holds only in-frame clones and misses some; the assay was immunoSEQ multiplex PCR. The data hold around 120,000 clones, with roughly 50% observed a single time. The sequencing input was NKG2D-low CD8+ T cells sorted from blood. The receptors here all came from a human donor with alopecia areata.

The sample holds one count of this clone. The chain recombines TRBV4-1 with TRBJ1-2; TRBD1 agrees at 11 bases. J gave up 4 bases and V 4 bases, and 11 bases lay outside the gene matches. CDR1 is MGHRA, CDR2 YSYEKL, per germline. The length of the CDR3 is 17 residues. CDR3 residues: CASSPKSGQGAAYGYTF. The CDR3 region has the DNA TGCGCCAGCAGCCCTAAGTCTGGACAGGGGGCTGCCTATGGCTACACCTTC.

The chain carries TRBV7-8 and TRBJ2-2, with 10 bases fitting TRBD1. The CDR3 runs 15 residues. Germline V gene data show CDR1 as SGHVS and CDR2 as FQNEAQ. V dropped 6 bases and J dropped 6; count of bases not matched to a gene: 7. CDR3 sequence reads: CASSWDRGNAGELFF. The CDR3 DNA follows: TGTGCCAGCAGTTGGGACAGGGGAAACGCCGGGGAGCTGTTTTTT. The complete variable domain, with remaining parts taken from reference TRBV7-8 and TRBJ2-2, reads GAGVSQSPRYKVAKRGQDVALRCDPISGHVSLFWYQQALGQGPEFLTYFQNEAQLDKSGLPSDRFFAERPEGSVSTLKIQRTQQEDSAVYLCASSWDRGNAGELFFGEGSRLTVL.

In its sample, this clone was seen a few times. The chain uses TRBV29-1 and TRBJ2-2, with D perhaps TRBD1 or TRBD2 (6 bases each). Trimming removed 7 bases at V and 0 bases at J, with 15 bases between. CDR1 is SQVTM, CDR2 ANQGSEA, per germline. The length of the CDR3 is 15 residues. The CDR3: CSGNGGGSNTGELFF. For the CDR3, the DNA is TGCAGCGGTAATGGAGGGGGATCGAACACCGGGGAGCTGTTTTTT.

This clone showed up just a few times. The chain combines TRBV29-1 with TRBJ2-2; D unclear. Trimming removed 6 bases from V and 3 bases from J, with 14 bases in between. The CDR3 is 14 amino acids. The germline CDR1 and CDR2 sequences are SQVTM and ANQGSEA. The CDR3: CSVDGRGDTGELFF. The CDR3 nucleotides are TGCAGCGTCGACGGTAGAGGTGACACCGGGGAGCTGTTTTTT.

This clone was found a few times. This chain uses TRBV2 with TRBJ2-3; 7 positions agree with TRBD2. Per the germline V gene, CDR1 is SNHLY and CDR2 is FYNNEI. This CDR3 is built from 13 residues. V trimming: 6 bases; J trimming: 5 bases; junction bases outside the gene matches: 5. The CDR3 is CASSGPGGDTQYF. The CDR3 bases are TGTGCCAGCAGCGGACCGGGGGGAGATACGCAGTATTTT.

The chain recombines TRBV5-1 with TRBJ2-7; possible D gene TRBD2, 6 bases. Deletions cut 2 bases from V and 4 bases from J, with 16 bases between. The CDR3 length is 15 residues. The V gene's germline CDR1 is SGHRS and CDR2 YFSETQ. The CDR3 region has the DNA TGCGCCAGCAGCTTCGTTGGCCGGGACTTTTACGAGCAGTACTTC. Protein product: CASSFVGRDFYEQYF.

The rearrangement uses TRBV29-1 and TRBJ2-7; D gene unclear. Between the trimmed V and J ends, which lost 4 bases and 4 bases, there was a span of 14 bases. Looked up from germline, CDR1 is SQVTM and CDR2 is ANQGSEA. This CDR3 is built from 13 residues. As DNA, the CDR3 is TGCAGCGTTGTAGCCAGGCTCGGGTACGAGCAGTACTTC. The encoded protein is CSVVARLGYEQYF.

This rearrangement joins TRBV4-1 to TRBJ2-7; weak D call: TRBD1 (5 bases). The ends were cut back, 5 bases at V and 2 bases at J, with 13 bases in the middle. Germline CDR1 and CDR2: MGHRA and YSYEKL. The CDR3 length is 14 residues. CDR3 in amino acids: CASSTQTETYEQYF. CDR3 in DNA: TGCGCCAGCAGCACCCAGACAGAAACCTACGAGCAGTACTTC.

The chain has TRBV30 and TRBJ2-2, with D maybe TRBD1 (6 bases). The ends were cut back, 5 bases at V and 4 bases at J, with 14 bases in the middle. Germline V gene data show CDR1 as GTSNPN and CDR2 as SVGIG (reference sequence). This CDR3 has 14 residues. The CDR3, as DNA: TGTGCCTGGTCAGGGGCGGCCGGCACCGGGGAGCTGTTTTTT. Its protein is CAWSGAAGTGELFF.

J is TRBJ2-3 and V is TRBV29-1; D tentatively fits TRBD1 or TRBD2 (5 bases each). CDR3 length equals 17 residues. The V end was cut by 1 base, the J end by 1 base, with 18 bases between. Germline CDR1 and CDR2: SQVTM and ANQGSEA. CDR3: CSVEAVVGEWGTDTQYF. As DNA, the CDR3 is TGCAGCGTTGAAGCGGTAGTGGGGGAGTGGGGCACAGATACGCAGTATTTT.

This chain connects TRBV29-1 to TRBJ1-1; no firm D call. Trimming removed 5 bases from V and 2 bases from J, with 12 bases in between. Germline values: CDR1 SQVTM, CDR2 ANQGSEA. This CDR3 has 13 residues. The CDR3: CSVYRDGNTEAFF. The CDR3 nucleotides are TGCAGCGTTTACAGAGACGGTAACACTGAAGCTTTCTTT.

The rearrangement links TRBV29-1 to TRBJ2-1, with 8 bases that match TRBD1. The CDR3 length is 15 residues. V lost 7 bases, J lost 6 bases, and 14 bases stayed unmatched. Looked up from germline, CDR1 is SQVTM and CDR2 is ANQGSEA. The CDR3 nucleotides read TGCAGCGCAGGGACAGGCGCGCGCTTAGGCAATGAGCAGTTCTTC. Protein: CSAGTGARLGNEQFF.

The chain is built from TRBV5-6 and TRBJ2-1; the match to TRBD1 covers 7 bases. Trimming at V came to 2 bases and at J to 5 bases, leaving 1 base not matched to a gene. CDR1 is SGHDT and CDR2 is YYEEEE in the germline V gene. CDR3 size: 13 residues. The chain's CDR3 is CASSFGTDNEQFF. CDR3 in DNA: TGTGCCAGCAGCTTTGGGACAGACAATGAGCAGTTCTTC.

This clone was observed a handful of times. DNA of the CDR3: TGTGCCAGCAGTCCCCGGACTAGCGGGAGTTATGAGCAGTTCTTC. It codes for CASSPRTSGSYEQFF. The V gene is TRBV28, the J gene TRBJ2-1, with 13 bases matching TRBD2. The germline CDR1 and CDR2 sequences are MDHEN and SYDVKM. This CDR3 is built from 15 residues. V was pared by 5 bases and J by 8 bases, with 6 bases of the junction left unmatched.

The chain employs TRBV11-2 and TRBJ1-1; TRBD1 matches 7 bases. Germline-derived CDR1 and CDR2 are SGHAT and FQNNGV. This CDR3 region has 14 residues. J lost 3 bases, V lost 1 base, and 2 bases had no gene match. The CDR3 nucleotides are TGTGCCAGCAGCTTAGGACAGGGTGACACTGAAGCTTTCTTT. As protein: CASSLGQGDTEAFF.

The gene calls are TRBV28 and TRBJ2-2; D perhaps matches TRBD2 (5 bases). The CDR3 spans 15 residues. V shed 6 bases and J shed 1 base, with 12 bases lying between them. CDR1 MDHEN and CDR2 SYDVKM come from the germline V gene. This CDR3 is CASREVRENTGELFF. CDR3 nucleotide sequence: TGTGCCAGCAGGGAGGTCAGAGAGAACACCGGGGAGCTGTTTTTT.

The rearrangement joins TRBV29-1 to TRBJ2-7, with D possibly being TRBD1 or TRBD2 (5 bases each). CDR1 and CDR2 from the germline V gene are SQVTM and ANQGSEA. Trimming cost V 4 bases and J 2 bases, with 15 bases left between them. This CDR3 contains 14 residues. The chain's CDR3 is CSVGGVRETYEQYF. CDR3 sequence (DNA): TGCAGCGTTGGAGGCGTCAGGGAGACCTACGAGCAGTACTTC.

This chain joins TRBV2 and TRBJ2-3, with 9 nucleotides matching TRBD2. The V and J ends lost 1 base and 5 bases, in that order; junction bases with no gene match: 4. CDR1 SNHLY and CDR2 FYNNEI come from the germline V gene. This CDR3 spans 15 amino acids. DNA of the CDR3: TGTGCCAGCAGTGAAGGCGGGGGGGCCGGAGATACGCAGTATTTT. Translated, it gives CASSEGGGAGDTQYF.

This clone was seen many times. The J gene is TRBJ1-2, the V gene TRBV4-1; D uncertain. In germline, CDR1 is MGHRA, CDR2 YSYEKL. V lost 1 base and J 5 bases, leaving 14 bases between the germline ends. CDR3 size: 15 residues. Written as DNA, the CDR3 is TGCGCCAGCAGCCAAGCTTGGGCAGCAGAGTATGGCTACACCTTC. This codes for CASSQAWAAEYGYTF.

This clone was found a few times. V usage is TRBV19 and J usage is TRBJ2-1; unclear D gene. Germline CDR1 is LNHDA and CDR2 is SQIVND (reference sequence). The CDR3 extends over 14 amino acids. V was cut by 3 bases and J by 0 bases, with 6 bases left in between. CDR3 loop: CASSISSSYNEQFF. The CDR3 DNA is TGTGCCAGTAGTATCTCTAGCTCCTACAATGAGCAGTTCTTC.

This clone turned up a few times. This rearrangement joins TRBV29-1 to TRBJ2-7; D unresolved. V was cut by 4 bases and J by 0 bases, with 13 bases left in between. The CDR3 totals 14 residues. From germline, CDR1 is SQVTM and CDR2 ANQGSEA. This CDR3 reads CSVAIVGSSYEQYF. CDR3 coding DNA: TGCAGCGTTGCGATAGTGGGAAGCTCCTACGAGCAGTACTTC.

This clone was found a few times. The chain couples TRBV7-9 to TRBJ2-6; D gene ambiguous. CDR1 and CDR2 (germline): SEHNR, FQNEAQ (reference sequence). The CDR3 runs 15 residues. The V end lost 5 bases, the J end lost 1 base, and 9 bases lay between the germline ends. The CDR3 DNA reads TGTGCCAGCAGCCTCCCAAAGTCTGGGGCCAACGTCCTGACTTTC. This codes for CASSLPKSGANVLTF.